The clone carrying this T cell receptor beta chain ranks as medium-sized (0.01 to 0.1%). What it binds is not known. The data were obtained in a study of T cells in localized non-small cell lung cancer. Clones were sequenced by immunoSEQ multiplex PCR, and TCRdb holds only the in-frame ones, with some missing. The table records 1,500 to 2,000 clones, around 36% of them present only once. Taken at least 2 cm from the tumor margin, the adjacent lung showed no atypia. Trimming cost V 6 bases and J 0 bases, with 9 bases left between them. Germline-derived CDR1 and CDR2 are SGDLS and YYNGEE. The CDR3 spans 14 residues. Study-wide findings and caveats: Across samples, adjacent lung featured a median approximately 60 of the top 100 tumor clones. A denser population of T cells in blood accompanied longer overall survival.

The receptor's source is a woman aged 35 to 69 with stage II lung adenocarcinoma. The source was normal lung tissue next to the tumor, collected before any cancer treatment. V usage is TRBV9 and J usage is TRBJ2-2; no definite D call. The CDR3 reads CASNRDPNTGELFF. The CDR3 DNA reads TGTGCCAGCAACCGCGACCCGAACACCGGGGAGCTGTTTTTT.